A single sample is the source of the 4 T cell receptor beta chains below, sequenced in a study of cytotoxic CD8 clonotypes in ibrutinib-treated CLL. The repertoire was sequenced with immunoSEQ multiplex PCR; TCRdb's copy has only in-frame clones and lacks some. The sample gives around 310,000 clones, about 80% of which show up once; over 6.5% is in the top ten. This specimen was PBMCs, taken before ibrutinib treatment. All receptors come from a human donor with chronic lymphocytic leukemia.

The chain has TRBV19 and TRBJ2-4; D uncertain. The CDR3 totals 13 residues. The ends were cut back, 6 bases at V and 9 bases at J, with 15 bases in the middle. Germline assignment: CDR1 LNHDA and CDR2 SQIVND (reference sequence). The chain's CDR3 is CASSPAYLGIQYF. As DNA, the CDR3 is TGTGCCAGTAGCCCGGCCTACCTGGGCATTCAGTACTTC.

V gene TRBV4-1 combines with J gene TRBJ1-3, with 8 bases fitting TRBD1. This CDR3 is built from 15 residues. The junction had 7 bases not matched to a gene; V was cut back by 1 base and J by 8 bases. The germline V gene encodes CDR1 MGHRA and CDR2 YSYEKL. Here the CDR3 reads CASSQGGTGGDTIYF. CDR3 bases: TGCGCCAGCAGCCAAGGAGGGACAGGTGGTGACACCATATATTTT.

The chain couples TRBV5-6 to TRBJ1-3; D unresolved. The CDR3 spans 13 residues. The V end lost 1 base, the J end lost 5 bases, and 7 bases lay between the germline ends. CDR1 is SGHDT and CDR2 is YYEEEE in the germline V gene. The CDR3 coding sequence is TGTGCCAGCAGCTTGAACATTAGAAACACCATATATTTT. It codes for CASSLNIRNTIYF.

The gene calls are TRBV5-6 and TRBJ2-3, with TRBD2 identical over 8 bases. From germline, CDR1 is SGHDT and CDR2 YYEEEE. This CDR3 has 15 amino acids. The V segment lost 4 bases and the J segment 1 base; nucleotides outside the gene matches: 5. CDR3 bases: TGTGCCAGCAGCGCTATGACTAGCGGCACAGATACGCAGTATTTT. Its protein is CASSAMTSGTDTQYF. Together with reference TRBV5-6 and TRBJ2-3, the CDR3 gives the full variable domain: DAGVTQSPTHLIKTRGQQVTLRCSPKSGHDTVSWYQQALGQGPQFIFQYYEEEERQRGNFPDRFSGHQFPNYSSELNVNALLLGDSALYLCASSAMTSGTDTQYFGPGTRLTVL.